Detailed here is one T cell receptor (beta chain). Its antigen remains undetermined. Within one base of it there is no much larger clone, and no base qualities were kept. Participants in the prospective study were enrolled through a virtual design, were aged roughly 18 to 100 years, and lived in roughly 24 United States geographic areas. Cohort assignment in the prospective study relied on participant-reported clinical history from a screening survey and a study questionnaire. In the prospective study, mobile phlebotomists collected whole blood, serum and a nasopharyngeal or oropharyngeal swab from each participant. Participants in the prospective study had the option to provide additional blood draws and questionnaires over a 2-month period. Before DNA extraction, blood samples from the prospective study were shipped at room temperature or frozen. The immunoSEQ Assay, a bias-controlled multiplex PCR, was used to amplify TCRbeta CDR3 regions from genomic DNA. Turning to the authors' computational methods: The number of nucleated cells in each sample was estimated from the amplification of reference gene primers within the assay. To quantify the absolute abundance of each unique TCRbeta CDR3 rearrangement, sequence reads were collapsed and filtered. For each sample, productive Simpson clonality was calculated by taking the square root of Simpson's diversity index across productive rearrangements. TCRdb mirrors the immuneACCESS table, restricted to in-frame sequences. Some clones are absent from its copies; in checked studies, under half trace to an unresolved V gene, and the reason for the others is unknown. The V and J calls and clone size come from that table; D and trimming were worked out from the DNA. The sample includes 88,000 or so clones, with about 89% observed a single time. The top ten hold roughly 1% of the sample.

This sample is part of a study of blood T cell repertoires in COVID-19 (dated by TCRdb to about 2020). Describing the broader study: Collaborator samples came from the United States, Italy and Spain and covered acute and convalescent phases of COVID-19. The prospective study material was composed of cDNA or gDNA derived from T cells, B-cell-depleted T cells, or PBMCs. Deeply sampled blood TCRbeta repertoires from subjects exposed to, actively infected with, or recovered from COVID-19 were included in the dataset. The repertoires were released in a freely available public database intended as a resource for research on the immune response to SARS-CoV-2. The samples were drawn from the first 160 participants of the ongoing ImmuneRACE study and from 1,254 subjects provided by 6 global collaborators. A de-identified subject ID, COVID-19 status, age in years and sex were almost always included in the sample metadata. HLA class I and class II types, where available, came from metadata supplied by the sample provider rather than from assay-based typing. Study-wide conclusions, independent of this receptor: The amount of clinical and demographic metadata varied by source and participant and was provided uncurated.

CDR3 length: 14 amino acids, cysteine to phenylalanine. The DNA shown is the 42-base CDR3, in frame from base 1. Between the V and J ends, shortened by 8 bases and 3 bases respectively, the junction contains 13 bases. From the germline V gene (reference sequence), CDR1 is LNHNV and CDR2 is YYDKDF. The V and J genes are TRBV15 and TRBJ2-2; the best D guess is TRBD1, with 6 bases matching. The clonotype comes from a woman between 50 and 59 years old with acute COVID-19. The sequenced sample consisted of PBMCs or T cells enriched from blood (not recorded which). Read as DNA, the sequence is TGTGCCACCCGAAGTGCAGGGGACACCGGGGAGCTGTTTTTT. This gives the protein CATRSAGDTGELFF.